The rows below give T cell receptor beta chains drawn from one sample of a study of T-cell reconstitution after alpha-beta-depleted transplantation in children. TCRdb re-derived calls from the PCR reads in MiXCR, one entry per CDR3 protein. The sample contains approximately 520,000 distinct CDR3 sequences, more than 9.5% of which appear only once. Here the sequenced sample was PBMCs, mostly from graft donor cells, taken 180 days after TCRalphabeta/CD19-depleted stem cell transplant. The source is a female patient between 2 and 15 years old who had a stem cell transplant for aplastic anemia, so the T cells may come from the graft donor. CDR3s include the opening cysteine and the closing phenylalanine or tryptophan. D genes are given only for firm matches. Where a row states a size, it is once, few, many or the class of an expanded clone; other rows omit it.

j_call d_call clone_size v_call cdr3_nt cdr3_aa
TRBJ2-7 TRBD2 - TRBV4-2 TGTGCCAGCAGCCAAGGATACGGGACTAGCGTATTAGACGAGCAGTACTTC CASSQGYGTSVLDEQYF
TRBJ2-3 - - TRBV9 TGTGCCAGCAGCGTAGGTGGCCCAGATACGCAGTATTTT CASSVGGPDTQYF
TRBJ1-5 - few TRBV12-5 TGTGCTAGTGGTTTGATTCAGGGACCTTCGCACCAGCCCCAGCATTTT CASGLIQGPSHQPQHF
TRBJ2-6 TRBD1 few TRBV15 TGTGCCACCAGCAGTCCGGGACAGGGGATTGGGGCCAACGTCCTGACTTTC CATSSPGQGIGANVLTF
TRBJ2-6 - few TRBV6-2/TRBV6-3 TGTGCCAGCAGTGTAGCCGGGACCGAGTCTGGGGCCAACGTCCTGACTTTC CASSVAGTESGANVLTF
TRBJ1-1 TRBD1 - TRBV20-1 TGCAGTGCTAGCAGGGACAGTAAAGCTTTCTTT CSASRDSKAFF
TRBJ2-4 - - TRBV11-2 TGTGCCAGCAGGGCAGAAAACATTCAGTACTTC CASRAENIQYF
TRBJ2-7 - - TRBV7-8 TGTGCCAGCAGCTCTCCCCGGGACAACTCCTACGAGCAGTACTTC CASSSPRDNSYEQYF
TRBJ1-1 - - TRBV11-3 TGTGCCAGCAGCCCCTCGAACACTGAAGCTTTCTTT CASSPSNTEAFF
TRBJ2-3 - - TRBV7-3 TGTGCCAGCAGGATCCAAGCCGGGACTTCCACAGATACGCAGTATTTT CASRIQAGTSTDTQYF
TRBJ1-2 - - TRBV28 TGTGCCAGCAGAAACTGGGGGGTAGCTAACTATGGCCACACCTTC CASRNWGVANYGHTF
TRBJ2-1 TRBD2 - TRBV12-3/TRBV12-4 TGTGCCAGCAGTTTAGCGGCTAGCGGGAGATCTGAGCAGTTCTTC CASSLAASGRSEQFF
TRBJ2-3 - few TRBV29-1 TGCAGCGTTGAAGCCCCACGGGGCGCAGATACGCAGTATTTT CSVEAPRGADTQYF
TRBJ1-3 TRBD1 once TRBV10-3 TGTGCCATCAGTGGGGGACAGTCTGGAAACACCATATATTTT CAISGGQSGNTIYF
TRBJ2-1 - few TRBV12-3/TRBV12-4 TGTGCCAGCAGTTTTTCCCGGAGGGCTGGTGAGCAGTTCTTC CASSFSRRAGEQFF
TRBJ2-1 - - TRBV12-3/TRBV12-4 TGTGCCAGCACCCCGGCAAGGAGACGGGATGAGCAGTTCTTC CASTPARRRDEQFF